This is a list of T cell receptor beta chains from one sample in a study of regulatory T cells in long-lasting Graves disease. MiXCR, applied by TCRdb to the multiplex PCR reads, yields one record per CDR3 protein. The table has 400,000 to 500,000 distinct CDR3 sequences, around 15% seen once. These data were likewise used in another study, on T cells in Graves' hyperthyroidism and ophthalmopathy.

Specimen: peripheral blood mononuclear cells (PBMCs), collected at new diagnosis, from a patient treated with antithyroid drugs. The source is a woman between 45 and 60 years old with Graves disease. Each CDR3 is given with its conserved first and last residue. Each record gives: J gene, V gene, CDR3 protein.

j_call: TRBJ1-1
v_call: TRBV12-3/TRBV12-4
cdr3_aa: CASIPGPGPNTEAFF

j_call: TRBJ1-5
v_call: TRBV20-1
cdr3_aa: CSAGGGYQPQHF

j_call: .
v_call: TRBV27
cdr3_aa: CASSLMGTGSAYEQYF

j_call: TRBJ2-5
v_call: TRBV9
cdr3_aa: CASSPSVREETQYF

j_call: TRBJ1-1
v_call: TRBV20-1
cdr3_aa: CSAKTGVNTEAFF

j_call: TRBJ1-3
v_call: TRBV5-1
cdr3_aa: CASRSGTAGSGNTIYF

j_call: TRBJ2-1
v_call: TRBV5-1
cdr3_aa: CASSLLAYEQFF

j_call: TRBJ2-1
v_call: TRBV27
cdr3_aa: CASSLGTDYNEQFF

j_call: TRBJ2-3
v_call: TRBV28
cdr3_aa: CASSLEGAEDTQYF

j_call: TRBJ2-5
v_call: TRBV2
cdr3_aa: CASSEAGGGETQYF

j_call: TRBJ1-2
v_call: TRBV12-3/TRBV12-4
cdr3_aa: CASSHSSSYGYTF

j_call: TRBJ1-2
v_call: TRBV9
cdr3_aa: CASRQGNYGYTF

j_call: TRBJ1-1
v_call: TRBV12-3/TRBV12-4
cdr3_aa: CASSMYPEAFF

j_call: TRBJ2-7
v_call: TRBV19
cdr3_aa: CASSSRVTYEQYF